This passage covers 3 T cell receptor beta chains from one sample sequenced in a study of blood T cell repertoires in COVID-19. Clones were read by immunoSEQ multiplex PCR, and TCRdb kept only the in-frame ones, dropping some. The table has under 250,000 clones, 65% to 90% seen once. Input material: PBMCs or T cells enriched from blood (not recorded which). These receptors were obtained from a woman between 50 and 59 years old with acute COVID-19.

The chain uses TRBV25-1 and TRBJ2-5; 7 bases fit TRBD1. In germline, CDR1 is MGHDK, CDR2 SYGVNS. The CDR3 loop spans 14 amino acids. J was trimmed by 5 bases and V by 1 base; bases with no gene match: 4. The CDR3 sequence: CASSEFTGVETQYF. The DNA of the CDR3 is TGTGCCAGCAGTGAATTTACAGGGGTCGAGACCCAGTACTTC.

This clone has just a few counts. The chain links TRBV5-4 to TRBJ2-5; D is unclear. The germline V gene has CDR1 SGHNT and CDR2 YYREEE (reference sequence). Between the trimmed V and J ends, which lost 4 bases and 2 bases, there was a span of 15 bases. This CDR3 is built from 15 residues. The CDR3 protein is CASSPPAGQQETQYF. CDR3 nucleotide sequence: TGTGCCAGCAGCCCACCGGCAGGCCAACAAGAGACCCAGTACTTC.

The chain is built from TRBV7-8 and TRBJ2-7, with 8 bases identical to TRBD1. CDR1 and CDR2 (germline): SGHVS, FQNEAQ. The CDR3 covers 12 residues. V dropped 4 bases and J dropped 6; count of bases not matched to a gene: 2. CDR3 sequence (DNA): TGTGCCAGCAGCTGGGGGACAGGCGAGCAGTACTTC. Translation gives CASSWGTGEQYF.